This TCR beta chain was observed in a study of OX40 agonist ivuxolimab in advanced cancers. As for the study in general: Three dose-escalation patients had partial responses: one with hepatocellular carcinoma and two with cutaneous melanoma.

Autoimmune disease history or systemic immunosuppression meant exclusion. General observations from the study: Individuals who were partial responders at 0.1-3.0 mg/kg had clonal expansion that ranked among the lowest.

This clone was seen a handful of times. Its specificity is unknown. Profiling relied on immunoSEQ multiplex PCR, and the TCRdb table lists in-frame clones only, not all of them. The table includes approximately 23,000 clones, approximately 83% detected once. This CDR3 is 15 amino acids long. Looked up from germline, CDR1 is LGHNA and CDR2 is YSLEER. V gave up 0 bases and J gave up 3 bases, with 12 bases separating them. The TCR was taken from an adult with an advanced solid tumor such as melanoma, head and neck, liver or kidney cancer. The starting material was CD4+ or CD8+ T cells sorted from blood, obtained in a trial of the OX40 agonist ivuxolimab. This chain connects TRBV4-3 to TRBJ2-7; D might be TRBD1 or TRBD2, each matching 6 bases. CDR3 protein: CASSQDKGGIYEQYF. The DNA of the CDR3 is TGCGCCAGCAGCCAAGATAAAGGGGGGATCTACGAGCAGTACTTC.